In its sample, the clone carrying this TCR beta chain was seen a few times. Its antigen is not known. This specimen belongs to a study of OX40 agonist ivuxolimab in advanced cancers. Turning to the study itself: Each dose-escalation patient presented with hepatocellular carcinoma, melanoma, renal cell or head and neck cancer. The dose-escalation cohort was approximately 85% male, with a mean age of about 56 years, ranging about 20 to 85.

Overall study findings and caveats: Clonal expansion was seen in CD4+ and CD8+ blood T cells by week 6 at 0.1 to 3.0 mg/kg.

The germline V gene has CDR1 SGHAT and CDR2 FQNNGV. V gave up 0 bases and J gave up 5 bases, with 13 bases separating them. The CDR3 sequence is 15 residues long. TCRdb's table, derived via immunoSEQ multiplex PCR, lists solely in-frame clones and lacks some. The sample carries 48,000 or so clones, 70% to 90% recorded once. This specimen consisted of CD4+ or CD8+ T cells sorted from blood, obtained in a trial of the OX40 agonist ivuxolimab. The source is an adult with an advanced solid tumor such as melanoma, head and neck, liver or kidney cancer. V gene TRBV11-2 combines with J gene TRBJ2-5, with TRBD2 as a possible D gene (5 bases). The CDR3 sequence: CASSLEGRTTETQYF. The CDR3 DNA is TGTGCCAGCAGCTTAGAGGGGAGAACCACCGAGACCCAGTACTTC.